Below, one T cell receptor (beta chain) is given with its context. Per germline, CDR1 MDHEN and CDR2 SYDVKM. There are 16 residues in the CDR3. V shed 4 bases and J 3 bases; nucleotides not matched to a gene: 9. The record originates from a study of blood T cell repertoires in COVID-19. Study background: Samples representing acute and convalescent COVID-19 were sourced from the United States, Italy and Spain.

In the original processing: The assay estimated nucleated cells by amplifying reference gene primers. Assay used: immunoSEQ multiplex PCR; TCRdb lists only in-frame clones, some missing. V and J calls and clone size come straight from that table; D and trimming were deduced from the DNA. The table shows 200,000 to 250,000 clones, with just under 85% occurring only once. This clonotype originated in an elderly woman with acute or convalescent COVID-19. This chain joins TRBV28 and TRBJ2-7; 10 bases agree with TRBD2. Source material: peripheral blood. For the CDR3, the DNA is TGTGCCAGCAGTTCCCCTCTAGCGGGAGCCCGCTACGAGCAGTACTTC. The encoded protein is CASSSPLAGARYEQYF.